This T cell receptor beta chain was retrieved from a study of neoadjuvant nivolumab and ipilimumab in lung cancer. Clones were sequenced by immunoSEQ multiplex PCR, and TCRdb holds only the in-frame ones, with some missing. Seen here are around 19,000 clones, about 90% observed once, and the top ten hold around 2.1%. This CDR3 has 14 residues. The germline V and J ends were trimmed by 4 bases and 11 bases, with 21 bases remaining between them. Germline CDR1 SGHNT, CDR2 YYREEE (reference sequence). The chain joins TRBV5-4 to TRBJ1-1; D is ambiguous. The starting material was peripheral blood, obtained before neoadjuvant nivolumab, alone or with ipilimumab. The clonotype originates from an adult with non-small cell lung cancer. Here the CDR3 DNA reads TGTGCCAGCAGCCCAAAGGGCACTAGGTCGGAGGCTTTCTTT. Protein product: CASSPKGTRSEAFF.